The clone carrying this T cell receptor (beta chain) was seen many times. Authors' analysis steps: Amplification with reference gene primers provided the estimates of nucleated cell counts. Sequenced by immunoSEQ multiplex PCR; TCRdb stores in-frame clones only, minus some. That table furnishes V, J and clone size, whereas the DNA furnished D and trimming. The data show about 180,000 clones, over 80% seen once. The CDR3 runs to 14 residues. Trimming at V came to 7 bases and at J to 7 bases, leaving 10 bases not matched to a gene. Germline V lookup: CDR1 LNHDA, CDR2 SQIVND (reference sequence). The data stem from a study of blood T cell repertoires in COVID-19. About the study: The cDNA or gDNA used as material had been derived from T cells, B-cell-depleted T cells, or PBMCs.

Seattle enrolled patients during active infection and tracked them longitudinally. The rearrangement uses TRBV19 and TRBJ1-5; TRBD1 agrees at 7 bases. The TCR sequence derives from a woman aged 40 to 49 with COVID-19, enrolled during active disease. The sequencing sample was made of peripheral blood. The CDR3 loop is CASIRTGGGQPQHF. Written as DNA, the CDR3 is TGTGCCAGTATTCGGACAGGCGGAGGACAGCCCCAGCATTTT. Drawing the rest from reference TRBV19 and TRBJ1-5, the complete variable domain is DGGITQSPKYLFRKEGQNVTLSCEQNLNHDAMYWYRQDPGQGLRLIYYSQIVNDFQKGDIAEGYSVSREKKESFPLTVTSAQKNPTAFYLCASIRTGGGQPQHFGDGTRLSIL.